This passage covers 26 T cell receptor beta chains from one sample sequenced in a study of cytomegalovirus exposure and HLA in healthy donors. With 60 Vbeta and 13 Jbeta primers, the PCR was carried out. Profiling relied on immunoSEQ multiplex PCR, and the TCRdb table lists in-frame clones only, not all of them. The repertoire holds roughly 130,000 clones, with around 70% as singletons. Sample: PBMCs. These receptor sequences come from a man under 40 in good health and CMV-seropositive.

The V and J genes are TRBV5-1 and TRBJ2-1, with 7 positions matching TRBD2. V was pared by 0 bases and J by 8 bases, with 14 bases of the junction left unmatched. This CDR3 is 17 amino acids long. Germline V lookup: CDR1 SGHRS, CDR2 YFSETQ. CDR3: CASSLGPGGGSFDEQFF. Here the CDR3 DNA reads TGCGCCAGCAGCTTGGGGCCTGGAGGCGGGAGTTTTGATGAGCAGTTCTTC. The full variable domain, its missing parts supplied by reference TRBV5-1 and TRBJ2-1, is KAGVTQTPRYLIKTRGQQVTLSCSPISGHRSVSWYQQTPGQGLQFLFEYFSETQRNKGNFPGRFSGRQFSNSRSEMNVSTLELGDSALYLCASSLGPGGGSFDEQFFGPGTRLTVL.

CDR3 in DNA: TGTGCCAGCAGCACAACTTGGGGGACAGGGGCAGGAAACACCATATATTTT. It codes for CASSTTWGTGAGNTIYF. The chain has TRBV28 and TRBJ1-3, with 10 bases aligning to TRBD1. CDR1 is MDHEN, CDR2 SYDVKM, per germline. The CDR3 is 17 amino acids. The J segment lost 4 bases and the V segment lost 6 bases, leaving 12 bases of the junction unmatched.

The V call is TRBV5-1, the J call TRBJ2-3, with 8 nucleotides matching TRBD1. The CDR3 covers 14 residues. Germline lookup yields CDR1 SGHRS and CDR2 YFSETQ. V lost 3 bases, J lost 5 bases, and 5 bases stayed unmatched. The CDR3 sequence: CASSSGQGGDTQYF. The CDR3 DNA follows: TGCGCCAGCAGCTCCGGACAGGGAGGAGATACGCAGTATTTT.

The chain couples TRBV19 to TRBJ1-1; D uncertain. The CDR3 totals 14 residues. The V end was cut by 7 bases, the J end by 1 base, with 13 bases between. Germline V lookup: CDR1 LNHDA, CDR2 SQIVND (reference sequence). CDR3 residues: CASNSVRQNTEAFF. The CDR3 nucleotides are TGTGCCAGTAACTCAGTGCGGCAGAACACTGAAGCTTTCTTT. The variable domain in full, with the rest retrieved from reference TRBV19 and TRBJ1-1, is DGGITQSPKYLFRKEGQNVTLSCEQNLNHDAMYWYRQDPGQGLRLIYYSQIVNDFQKGDIAEGYSVSREKKESFPLTVTSAQKNPTAFYLCASNSVRQNTEAFFGQGTRLTVV.

This clone was observed a few times. The chain uses TRBV7-8 and TRBJ1-5; D unclear. CDR1 and CDR2 from the germline V gene are SGHVS and FQNEAQ. Trimming removed 5 bases at V and 0 bases at J, with 14 bases between. The CDR3 consists of 16 residues. This CDR3 is CASSRSRSLSNQPQHF. The CDR3 coding sequence is TGTGCCAGCAGCCGGAGTAGGAGCCTTAGCAATCAGCCCCAGCATTTT.

This clone came up a few times. This chain uses TRBV6-4 with TRBJ1-5; D is uncertain. This CDR3 contains 13 residues. With 6 bases removed from V and 2 bases from J, the gap between germline ends came to 8 bases. The V gene's germline CDR1 is MRHNA and CDR2 SNTAGT. For the CDR3, the DNA is TGTGCCAGCAGAGTCCTAGGCAATCAGCCCCAGCATTTT. Protein sequence: CASRVLGNQPQHF.

The chain carries TRBV5-8 and TRBJ1-1, with D perhaps TRBD1 (6 bases). The germline V and J ends were trimmed by 3 bases and 4 bases, with 16 bases remaining between them. This CDR3 has 15 amino acids. The germline V gene has CDR1 SGHTS and CDR2 YDEGEE. CDR3 bases: TGTGCCAGCAGCTCCCCCGCCCAGGGGCGCACTGAAGCTTTCTTT. Translated: CASSSPAQGRTEAFF.

This rearrangement joins TRBV15 to TRBJ1-2; D might be TRBD1 (6 bases). The CDR3 totals 13 residues. The V gene lost 5 bases and the J gene lost 6 bases, with 13 bases spanning the gap. Germline V CDR1 and CDR2: LNHNV, YYDKDF (reference sequence). CDR3 amino acids: CATSPPWTDGYTF. As DNA, the CDR3 is TGTGCCACCAGCCCACCATGGACAGATGGCTACACCTTC.

This clone was counted a few times. The gene calls are TRBV11-1 and TRBJ2-5, with TRBD2 as a possible D gene (5 bases). Germline V lookup: CDR1 SGHAT, CDR2 FQDESV (reference sequence). The V gene lost 3 bases and the J gene lost 9 bases, with 8 bases spanning the gap. The CDR3 runs 11 residues. The CDR3 DNA reads as TGTGCCAGCAGCTTGGACTGGGCCCAGTACTTC. Translation gives CASSLDWAQYF.

This clone came up a few times. This sequence joins TRBV9 and TRBJ2-1; a weak D match, TRBD1 (5 bases). There are 15 residues in the CDR3. The ends were cut back, 2 bases at V and 0 bases at J, with 9 bases in the middle. Germline CDR1 reads SGDLS; CDR2 reads YYNGEE. The CDR3 sequence: CASSVTDSSYNEQFF. CDR3 nucleotides: TGTGCCAGCAGCGTGACAGATAGCTCCTACAATGAGCAGTTCTTC.

The chain has TRBV19 and TRBJ2-5; 8 bases match TRBD1. The V gene end was trimmed by 3 bases and the J gene end by 7 bases; junction bases not matched to a gene: 7. CDR3 size: 14 residues. Looked up from germline, CDR1 is LNHDA and CDR2 is SQIVND (reference sequence). CDR3 sequence: CASSMGRGRGTQYF. The CDR3 DNA sequence: TGTGCCAGTAGTATGGGCAGGGGGCGAGGGACCCAGTACTTC.

This chain connects TRBV9 to TRBJ2-7; D call uncertain. V shed 4 bases and J shed 4 bases, with 9 bases lying between them. Per germline, CDR1 SGDLS and CDR2 YYNGEE. This CDR3 is 12 amino acids long. This chain's CDR3 is CASSSTAYEQYF. The CDR3 bases are TGTGCCAGCAGCTCAACCGCGTACGAGCAGTACTTC.

The chain carries TRBV5-5 and TRBJ2-7; 9 positions agree with TRBD1. This CDR3 contains 16 residues. V gave up 4 bases and J gave up 0 bases; unmatched junction bases: 8. The germline CDR1 and CDR2 sequences are SGHKS and YYEKEE (reference sequence). CDR3 sequence reads: CASSVTQGAHSYEQYF. CDR3 nucleotides: TGTGCCAGCAGCGTCACACAGGGGGCACACTCCTACGAGCAGTACTTC. The variable domain in full, with the rest retrieved from reference TRBV5-5 and TRBJ2-7, is DAGVTQSPTHLIKTRGQQVTLRCSPISGHKSVSWYQQVLGQGPQFIFQYYEKEERGRGNFPDRFSARQFPNYSSELNVNALLLGDSALYLCASSVTQGAHSYEQYFGPGTRLTVT.

This clone was found once. The chain carries TRBV27 and TRBJ2-5; 9 bases match TRBD2. The junction had 7 bases not matched to a gene; V was cut back by 4 bases and J by 1 base. Germline CDR1 is MNHEY and CDR2 is SMNVEV (reference sequence). This CDR3 has 16 residues. The CDR3 protein is CASSSQTSGTQETQYF. The CDR3 DNA is TGTGCCAGCAGTTCACAGACTAGCGGTACCCAAGAGACCCAGTACTTC.

This clone was counted only a few times. This rearrangement joins TRBV7-9 to TRBJ2-1, with 12 bases that match TRBD2. The germline CDR1 and CDR2 sequences are SEHNR and FQNEAQ (reference sequence). The CDR3 is 17 amino acids. With 5 bases clipped from V and 8 bases from J, the junction kept 13 bases outside the gene matches. The CDR3 protein is CASSDSSGRAPFDEQFF. CDR3 bases: TGTGCCAGCAGCGATTCTAGCGGGAGGGCCCCGTTCGATGAGCAGTTCTTC. Supplemented by reference TRBV7-9 and TRBJ2-1, the full variable domain reads DTGVSQNPRHKITKRGQNVTFRCDPISEHNRLYWYRQTLGQGPEFLTYFQNEAQLEKSRLLSDRFSAERPKGSFSTLEIQRTEQGDSAMYLCASSDSSGRAPFDEQFFGPGTRLTVL.

CDR3 in amino acids: CASSTLQGGYGYTF. The CDR3, as DNA: TGCGCCAGCTCTACTCTGCAGGGAGGGTATGGCTACACCTTC. The chain combines TRBV5-1 with TRBJ1-2, with D possibly TRBD1 on 5 matching bases. The CDR3 sequence is 14 residues long. The germline V and J ends were trimmed by 7 bases and 5 bases, with 18 bases remaining between them. Germline V lookup: CDR1 SGHRS, CDR2 YFSETQ.

In its sample, this clone was seen once. J is TRBJ1-2 and V is TRBV14; maybe TRBD1 (5 bases). The CDR3 runs 16 residues. Germline CDR1 reads SGHDN; CDR2 reads FVKESK. V dropped 5 bases and J dropped 2 bases, with 18 bases sitting between them. The CDR3 DNA is TGTGCCAGCAGCTCAAGTCCCGGACAATCCAACTATGGCTACACCTTC. It yields the protein CASSSSPGQSNYGYTF.

The CDR3 loop is CASRGQAATNEKLFF. CDR3 nucleotide sequence: TGTGCCAGCCGCGGACAGGCTGCAACTAATGAAAAACTGTTTTTT. V usage is TRBV7-8 and J usage is TRBJ1-4, with 7 bases that match TRBD1. V trimming: 8 bases; J trimming: 0 bases; junction bases outside the gene matches: 6. CDR3 size: 15 residues. CDR1 and CDR2 (germline): SGHVS, FQNEAQ.

This clone has only a few counts. The chain carries TRBV11-2 and TRBJ2-5; 9 positions agree with TRBD1. Germline V gives CDR1 SGHAT, CDR2 FQNNGV. Trimming at V came to 5 bases and at J to 5 bases, leaving 9 bases not matched to a gene. The CDR3 runs to 15 residues. The chain's CDR3 is CASSANRGLGETQYF. In DNA form, the CDR3 reads TGTGCCAGCAGCGCCAACAGGGGGCTAGGGGAGACCCAGTACTTC.

The V gene is TRBV5-1, the J gene TRBJ1-1, with 7 bases identical to TRBD1. The trim removed 2 bases at V and 1 base at J, leaving 11 bases unmatched. The CDR3 extends over 17 amino acids. Per the germline V gene, CDR1 is SGHRS and CDR2 is YFSETQ. Here the CDR3 DNA reads TGCGCCAGCAGCTTAATCCCTACAGGGGTCCCGAACACTGAAGCTTTCTTT. This gives the protein CASSLIPTGVPNTEAFF.

In its sample, this clone was seen once. V gene TRBV15 combines with J gene TRBJ1-5; 7 nucleotides match TRBD1. Trimming removed 5 bases from V and 3 bases from J; junction bases left unmatched: 7. The CDR3 is 15 residues long. The V gene's germline CDR1 is LNHNV and CDR2 YYDKDF (reference sequence). CDR3 in amino acids: CATSRGQVSNQPQHF. Here the CDR3 DNA reads TGTGCCACCAGCCGCGGACAGGTTTCCAATCAGCCCCAGCATTTT.

The chain links TRBV2 to TRBJ1-5, with D hard to call. This CDR3 is built from 13 residues. Germline V gene sequence: CDR1 SNHLY, CDR2 FYNNEI. With 8 bases removed from V and 6 bases from J, the gap between germline ends came to 14 bases. This chain's CDR3 is CASGGENSQPQHF. The CDR3 DNA sequence: TGTGCCAGCGGCGGGGAGAATAGTCAGCCCCAGCATTTT.

This clone was seen once. This chain connects TRBV4-3 to TRBJ1-2; tentatively, D is TRBD1 (6 bases). V was shortened by 0 bases and J by 8 bases, with 16 bases between the two germline ends. The CDR3 has 15 residues. Germline V lookup: CDR1 LGHNA, CDR2 YSLEER. This CDR3 is CASSQDYGGAGGYTF. The CDR3 DNA follows: TGCGCCAGCAGCCAAGATTATGGGGGGGCGGGGGGCTACACCTTC.

This chain uses TRBV30 with TRBJ2-7, with 8 positions matching TRBD2. Germline V gives CDR1 GTSNPN, CDR2 SVGIG (reference sequence). Trimming took 5 bases from V and 3 from J; bases not matched to a gene: 12. The CDR3 extends over 15 amino acids. CDR3 DNA: TGTGCCTGGGGCACTGTCAGCGGGAGTCTCTACGAGCAGTACTTC. Protein: CAWGTVSGSLYEQYF. Using reference TRBV30 and TRBJ2-7 for the parts outside the CDR3, the full variable domain is SQTIHQWPATLVQPVGSPLSLECTVEGTSNPNLYWYRQAAGRGLQLLFYSVGIGQISSEVPQNLSASRPQDRQFILSSKKLLLSDSGFYLCAWGTVSGSLYEQYFGPGTRLTVT.

This clone was observed a few times. V usage is TRBV6-6 and J usage is TRBJ1-1; the match to TRBD1 covers 7 bases. V dropped 7 bases and J dropped 6; count of bases not matched to a gene: 8. Germline CDR1 is MNHNY and CDR2 is SVGAGI (reference sequence). This CDR3 contains 13 residues. The CDR3 sequence: CASIHNRGPEAFF. CDR3 sequence (DNA): TGTGCCAGCATCCACAACAGGGGCCCTGAAGCTTTCTTT.

J is TRBJ1-1 and V is TRBV7-6; no clear D. This CDR3 comprises 14 residues. CDR1 and CDR2 from the germline V gene are SGHVS and FNYEAQ. Deletions cut 1 base from V and 0 bases from J, with 6 bases between. CDR3 sequence reads: CASSLGQMNTEAFF. In DNA form, the CDR3 reads TGTGCCAGCAGCTTAGGACAAATGAACACTGAAGCTTTCTTT. Filled out from reference TRBV7-6 and TRBJ1-1, the complete variable domain reads GAGVSQSPRYKVTKRGQDVALRCDPISGHVSLYWYRQALGQGPEFLTYFNYEAQQDKSGLPNDRFSAERPEGSISTLTIQRTEQRDSAMYRCASSLGQMNTEAFFGQGTRLTVV.